This T cell receptor beta chain was documented in a study of blood T cell repertoires in COVID-19. Study as a whole: There were acute and convalescent COVID-19 samples, and they came from the United States, Italy and Spain.

Sequenced by immunoSEQ multiplex PCR; TCRdb stores in-frame clones only, minus some. In the table there are around 230,000 clones, 86% of which are singletons. CDR3 size: 17 residues. Germline CDR1 and CDR2: SNHLY and FYNNEI. The junction had 6 bases not matched to a gene; V was cut back by 2 bases and J by 6 bases. Clinical history reported by participants formed the basis on which cohorts were assigned. The sequencing sample was made of PBMCs or T cells enriched from blood (not recorded which). The chain carries TRBV2 and TRBJ1-6, with 11 bases that match TRBD1. This receptor was taken from a woman aged 40-49 years with acute COVID-19. The CDR3 is CASSESGQGALNSPLHF. CDR3 nucleotides: TGTGCCAGCAGTGAATCAGGACAGGGGGCGCTTAATTCACCCCTCCACTTT. The variable domain in full, completed from reference TRBV2 and TRBJ1-6, reads EPEVTQTPSHQVTQMGQEVILRCVPISNHLYFYWYRQILGQKVEFLVSFYNNEISEKSEIFDDQFSVERPDGSNFTLKIRSTKLEDSAMYFCASSESGQGALNSPLHFGNGTRLTVT.